This entry concerns a single T cell receptor (beta chain). Its antigen is as yet unknown. TCRdb passed the 5' RACE reads through MiXCR, listing each CDR3 protein once. The table lists 350,000 to 500,000 distinct CDR3 sequences, about a sixth of them singletons. The entry originates in a study of T-cell memory formation after mild COVID-19. Study conclusions and caveats: CM and EM subsets held most contracting CD4+ clones; EMRA held CD8+ ones.

The CDR3 sequence is 17 residues long. Germline CDR1 MGHRA, CDR2 YSYEKL. Trimming took 0 bases from V and 0 from J; bases not matched to a gene: 4. This chain joins TRBV4-1 and TRBJ1-2, with 10 bases aligning to TRBD1. Source material: PBMCs or a T cell subset sorted from them (not recorded which). This TCR came from a man between 18 and 29 years old who had mild COVID-19 (a few samples of this study predate the infection). Cell type and time point are not known. For the CDR3, the DNA is TGCGCCAGCAGCCAAGATCCGACAGGGGGCGCTAACTATGGCTACACCTTC. This codes for CASSQDPTGGANYGYTF.